These 27 T cell receptor beta chains originate from one sample sequenced in a study of CD8+ T cells in alopecia areata. Investigators isolated RNA and reverse transcribed it into cDNA to act as the sequencing template. TCRdb keeps only in-frame clones here, not all; method: immunoSEQ multiplex PCR. The sample has 90,000 to 150,000 clones, 58% seen once. Noted treatment: oral pan-JAK inhibitor, 5-10 mg twice daily. The sample in question was CD8+ T cells sorted from blood, obtained at week 4, from a patient treated with tofacitinib. The receptor source for this set is a human donor with alopecia areata.

The V call is TRBV29-1, the J call TRBJ2-7; 9 nucleotides match TRBD1. The CDR3 extends over 14 amino acids. V was clipped by 4 bases and J by 3 bases; unmatched bases: 7. Looked up from germline, CDR1 is SQVTM and CDR2 is ANQGSEA. Written as DNA, the CDR3 is TGCAGCGTTGGGGGCTTGGGACAGGGCTACGAGCAGTACTTC. The encoded protein is CSVGGLGQGYEQYF.

This rearrangement joins TRBV9 to TRBJ1-6; the D is unclear. From germline, CDR1 is SGDLS and CDR2 YYNGEE. Between the trimmed V and J ends, which lost 2 bases and 10 bases, there was a span of 4 bases. The CDR3 loop spans 11 amino acids. In DNA, the CDR3 is TGTGCCAGCAGCGTGTACTCACCCCTCCACTTT. It is translated as CASSVYSPLHF.

The genes are TRBV27 and TRBJ2-3; D call uncertain. The ends were cut back, 2 bases at V and 5 bases at J, with 17 bases in the middle. CDR3 size: 16 residues. Germline CDR1 reads MNHEY; CDR2 reads SMNVEV (reference sequence). Written as DNA, the CDR3 is TGTGCCAGCAGTTTAATCCTGCCCCAAATGGTAGATACGCAGTATTTT. It specifies CASSLILPQMVDTQYF.

CDR3 coding DNA: TGTGCCAGCAGCTTATACGAGGGCCGGATTCAAGAGACCCAGTACTTC. It yields the protein CASSLYEGRIQETQYF. This chain joins TRBV7-9 and TRBJ2-5, with D possibly being TRBD2 (5 bases). The V end was cut by 2 bases, the J end by 2 bases, with 15 bases between. CDR3 length: 16 residues. In germline, CDR1 is SEHNR, CDR2 FQNEAQ (reference sequence).

CDR3: CASSLASDKRPQYF. In DNA, the CDR3 is TGCGCCAGCAGCTTGGCCTCAGATAAGAGACCCCAGTACTTC. The chain has TRBV5-1 and TRBJ2-5, with unresolved D. Germline lookup yields CDR1 SGHRS and CDR2 YFSETQ. V gave up 0 bases and J gave up 9 bases, with 15 bases separating them. This CDR3 is 14 amino acids long.

The V gene is TRBV27, the J gene TRBJ1-5; 9 nucleotides match TRBD1. Losses at the gene ends were 4 bases for V and 3 bases for J; bases not matched to a gene: 4. The length of the CDR3 is 15 residues. Germline CDR1 MNHEY, CDR2 SMNVEV (reference sequence). CDR3 DNA: TGTGCCAGCAGTTCCGGACAGGGGCCCAATCAGCCCCAGCATTTT. As protein: CASSSGQGPNQPQHF.

The CDR3 loop reads CSSQEATAYYEQYF. As DNA, the CDR3 is TGCAGCTCCCAGGAGGCGACAGCCTACTACGAGCAGTACTTC. This chain joins TRBV29-1 and TRBJ2-7; D could derive from TRBD1 or TRBD2 (5 bases each). CDR1 SQVTM and CDR2 ANQGSEA come from the germline V gene. This CDR3 is built from 14 residues. Trimming left V 8 bases short and J 3 bases short, with 20 bases between.

This clone was seen just once. V gene TRBV30 combines with J gene TRBJ2-1, with D unresolved. CDR3 size: 13 residues. Germline assignment: CDR1 GTSNPN and CDR2 SVGIG (reference sequence). Trimming stripped 5 bases from V and 0 bases from J, with 8 bases between. The CDR3 DNA reads as TGTGCCTGGGACACCAGCTCCTACAATGAGCAGTTCTTC. Amino acid sequence: CAWDTSSYNEQFF.

This clone was seen many times. The CDR3 loop reads CASSAGLSTDTQYF. The CDR3 DNA reads TGTGCCAGCAGTGCGGGACTAAGCACAGATACGCAGTATTTT. The gene calls are TRBV6-4 and TRBJ2-3; 7 bases align to TRBD2. V lost 4 bases to trimming and J lost 0 bases; unmatched junction nucleotides: 1. CDR1 MRHNA and CDR2 SNTAGT come from the germline V gene. The CDR3 loop spans 14 amino acids.

V usage is TRBV7-9 and J usage is TRBJ2-7, with D perhaps matching TRBD2 (5 bases). The CDR3 totals 12 residues. The V end was cut by 4 bases, the J end by 3 bases, with 7 bases between. Per germline, CDR1 SEHNR and CDR2 FQNEAQ (reference sequence). CDR3 loop: CASSSTIYEQYF. For the CDR3, the DNA is TGTGCCAGCAGCTCGACTATCTACGAGCAGTACTTC.

The genes are TRBV11-2 and TRBJ2-7; 11 bases agree with TRBD2. With V trimmed by 3 bases and J by 3 bases, 4 bases remained unmatched. Germline V lookup: CDR1 SGHAT, CDR2 FQNNGV. The CDR3 has 15 amino acids. CDR3 loop: CASSLSSGGNYEQYF. DNA for the CDR3: TGTGCCAGCAGCTTGTCTAGCGGGGGGAACTACGAGCAGTACTTC.

The chain joins TRBV15 to TRBJ2-5; no clear D gene. Germline CDR1 LNHNV, CDR2 YYDKDF (reference sequence). The CDR3 consists of 15 residues. V was cut by 1 base and J by 5 bases, with 14 bases left in between. CDR3 protein: CATSRGLGGDETQYF. The CDR3, as DNA: TGTGCCACCAGCAGAGGTTTAGGTGGGGATGAGACCCAGTACTTC.

The table lists this clone with a few counts. The chain's CDR3 is CASSLREGLANEQYF. CDR3 coding DNA: TGTGCCAGCAGCTTACGGGAGGGACTAGCGAACGAGCAGTACTTC. The gene calls are TRBV7-2 and TRBJ2-7; 10 bases map to TRBD2. J lost 5 bases, V lost 2 bases, and 6 bases had no gene match. This CDR3 comprises 15 residues. CDR1 SGHTA and CDR2 FQGNSA come from the germline V gene. The complete variable domain, with remaining parts taken from reference TRBV7-2 and TRBJ2-7, reads GAGVSQSPSNKVTEKGKDVELRCDPISGHTALYWYRQSLGQGLEFLIYFQGNSAPDKSGLPSDRFSAERTGGSVSTLTIQRTQQEDSAVYLCASSLREGLANEQYFGPGTRLTVT.

The rearrangement joins TRBV30 to TRBJ2-7; no definite D call. The CDR3 loop spans 15 amino acids. Germline lookup yields CDR1 GTSNPN and CDR2 SVGIG (reference sequence). V was shortened by 2 bases and J by 3 bases, with 17 bases between the two germline ends. The CDR3 DNA is TGTGCCTGGAGTATAGGGTACGGGCCGGACTACGAGCAGTACTTC. Residues: CAWSIGYGPDYEQYF.

J is TRBJ2-5 and V is TRBV9, with D possibly matching TRBD2 (6 bases). The V end lost 5 bases, the J end lost 3 bases, and 11 bases lay between the germline ends. Germline V gene data show CDR1 as SGDLS and CDR2 as YYNGEE. The CDR3 runs 13 residues. Here the CDR3 reads CASRGRLEETQYF. CDR3 DNA sequence: TGTGCCAGCAGAGGGAGGCTGGAAGAGACCCAGTACTTC.

This clone was recorded a few times. The chain employs TRBV4-1 and TRBJ1-1, with D hard to call. CDR3 length: 13 amino acids. Trimming cost V 1 base and J 1 base, with 4 bases left between them. CDR1 MGHRA and CDR2 YSYEKL come from the germline V gene. CDR3 residues: CASSQAQNTEAFF. The DNA for the CDR3 is TGCGCCAGCAGCCAAGCCCAGAACACTGAAGCTTTCTTT.

The chain carries TRBV29-1 and TRBJ2-3; 9 bases match TRBD2. CDR3 length: 14 amino acids. In germline, CDR1 is SQVTM, CDR2 ANQGSEA. The trim removed 6 bases at V and 0 bases at J, leaving 4 bases unmatched. This CDR3 reads CSVAGTSSTDTQYF. In DNA form, the CDR3 reads TGCAGCGTGGCCGGGACTAGCAGCACAGATACGCAGTATTTT.

The V and J genes are TRBV5-6 and TRBJ2-3, with TRBD2 as a possible D gene (7 bases). Trimming shortened V by 0 bases and J by 4 bases, and 15 bases separated the two germline ends. CDR3 size: 16 residues. Germline CDR1 and CDR2: SGHDT and YYEEEE. CDR3 coding DNA: TGTGCCAGCAGCTTGGGCGGGGGCGGCGATCCAGATACGCAGTATTTT. Amino acid sequence: CASSLGGGGDPDTQYF.

V is TRBV9 and J is TRBJ2-5, with 16 bases that match TRBD2. The CDR3 runs to 19 residues. The V and J ends lost 3 bases and 5 bases, in that order; junction bases with no gene match: 13. The V gene's germline CDR1 is SGDLS and CDR2 YYNGEE. As DNA, the CDR3 is TGTGCCAGCAGCGCCCCTCCGGGACTAGCGGGGGGGCCTGGTGAGACCCAGTACTTC. It translates to CASSAPPGLAGGPGETQYF.

This clone came up once. The V and J genes are TRBV11-2 and TRBJ2-3; 8 bases line up with TRBD2. The CDR3 runs to 14 residues. V trimming: 7 bases; J trimming: 8 bases; junction bases outside the gene matches: 11. Germline V gene lookup returns CDR1 SGHAT and CDR2 FQNNGV. The CDR3 DNA sequence: TGTGCCAGCACCCCGGGAGGGGGAGGGGGTACGCAGTATTTT. Amino acid sequence: CASTPGGGGGTQYF.

V gene TRBV6-5 combines with J gene TRBJ2-7; 7 positions match TRBD2. CDR1 is MNHEY and CDR2 is SVGAGI in the germline V gene. The V gene end was trimmed by 7 bases and the J gene end by 2 bases; junction bases not matched to a gene: 11. The CDR3 is 15 amino acids. The CDR3 region has the DNA TGTGCCAGCAAGTCGGGGCCGGGGGGTACCTACGAGCAGTACTTC. This translates into CASKSGPGGTYEQYF.

The CDR3 here is CASSFRQPINEQFF. The CDR3, as DNA: TGCGCCAGCAGCTTTAGGCAGCCAATTAATGAGCAGTTCTTC. V and J are TRBV5-1 and TRBJ2-1; no firm D call. Germline CDR1 reads SGHRS; CDR2 reads YFSETQ. This CDR3 comprises 14 residues. V lost 2 bases and J lost 7, with 13 bases in between. Full variable domain (remainder filled in from reference TRBV5-1 and TRBJ2-1): KAGVTQTPRYLIKTRGQQVTLSCSPISGHRSVSWYQQTPGQGLQFLFEYFSETQRNKGNFPGRFSGRQFSNSRSEMNVSTLELGDSALYLCASSFRQPINEQFFGPGTRLTVL.

The chain carries TRBV13 and TRBJ2-1, with 12 bases identical to TRBD1. CDR1 PRHDT and CDR2 FYEKMQ come from the germline V gene (reference sequence). V was clipped by 3 bases and J by 6 bases; unmatched bases: 6. The CDR3 contains 16 residues. The CDR3 coding sequence is TGTGCCAGCAGCTTCATGCCGGGACAGGGGGCCAATGAGCAGTTCTTC. This sequence encodes CASSFMPGQGANEQFF.

The chain employs TRBV4-1 and TRBJ2-1, with no clear D. The ends were cut back, 0 bases at V and 10 bases at J, with 10 bases in the middle. Germline values: CDR1 MGHRA, CDR2 YSYEKL. This CDR3 comprises 13 residues. The CDR3 here is CASSQDYPTEQFF. As DNA, the CDR3 is TGCGCCAGCAGCCAAGATTATCCGACAGAGCAGTTCTTC.

This chain uses TRBV6-5 with TRBJ2-1; maybe TRBD2 (6 bases). In germline, CDR1 is MNHEY, CDR2 SVGAGI. CDR3 length: 15 residues. V was pared by 4 bases and J by 4 bases, with 14 bases between. CDR3 region: CASSLGGELYNEQFF. The CDR3 DNA reads TGTGCCAGCAGTTTAGGCGGGGAGCTTTACAATGAGCAGTTCTTC.

The rearrangement uses TRBV30 and TRBJ2-6; 7 nucleotides align to TRBD1. From germline, CDR1 is GTSNPN and CDR2 SVGIG (reference sequence). The CDR3 length is 15 residues. J was trimmed by 0 bases and V by 7 bases; bases with no gene match: 6. CDR3 nucleotide sequence: TGTGCCTCTATAGGGGGCCCCTCTGGGGCCAACGTCCTGACTTTC. Residues: CASIGGPSGANVLTF.

This sequence joins TRBV29-1 and TRBJ2-2; tentative D call: TRBD1 (7 bases). CDR3 length: 14 amino acids. Trimming removed 6 bases from V and 4 bases from J, with 15 bases in between. Germline assignment: CDR1 SQVTM and CDR2 ANQGSEA. The CDR3 loop is CSVEEGAATGELFF. Written as DNA, the CDR3 is TGCAGCGTAGAGGAGGGGGCTGCCACCGGGGAGCTGTTTTTT.